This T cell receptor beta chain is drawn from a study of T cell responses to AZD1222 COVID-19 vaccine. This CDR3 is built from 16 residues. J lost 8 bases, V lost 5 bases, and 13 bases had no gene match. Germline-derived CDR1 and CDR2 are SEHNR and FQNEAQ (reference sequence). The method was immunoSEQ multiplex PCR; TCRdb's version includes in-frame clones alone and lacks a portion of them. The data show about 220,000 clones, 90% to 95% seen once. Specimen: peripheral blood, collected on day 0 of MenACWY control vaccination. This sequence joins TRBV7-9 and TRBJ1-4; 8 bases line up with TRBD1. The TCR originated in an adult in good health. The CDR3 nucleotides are TGTGCCAGCAGCATCTTTGGACAGGGTGGTCGGGAAAAACTGTTTTTT. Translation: CASSIFGQGGREKLFF.